The T cell receptor beta chain described here comes from a study of graft-versus-host responses after intestinal transplantation (dated by TCRdb to about 2021). Background for the entire study: The transplants that recipients received were multivisceral, liver-intestinal, or isolated intestinal. Every recipient was given anti-thymocyte globulin induction, then maintenance tacrolimus and steroids for about three years. After intestinal transplantation, graft-versus-host and host-versus-graft alloreactive T cell clones in the graft, circulation and bone marrow were tracked using bulk TCR-beta CDR3 sequencing. Alloreactive clones were identified by sequencing pre-transplant mixed lymphocyte reaction products and comparing these products with unstimulated pre-transplant donor and recipient T cells. A cohort of fewer than 25 intestinal transplant recipients, including one retransplant, was enrolled, and 3 patients lacking pretransplant specimens were excluded. Donor T cell macrochimerism was defined as a peak of at least 4% donor T cells among recipient peripheral blood mononuclear cells. Rather than going through the commercial service, samples from a few later patients were sequenced in-house on an Illumina MiSeq and processed with MiXCR.

Findings and caveats that apply to the study as a whole: The relatively low number and heterogeneity of intestinal transplant patients limited the conclusions. Early after transplant, declines in HvG clones were associated with peak levels of circulating GvH clones. GvH clones were found in recipient bone marrow, and some of the GvH clones appeared earlier in ileal mucosa or blood, which is consistent with an intestinal mucosal origin. In patients with donor T cell macrochimerism, the allografts had high GvH to HvG T cell clonal ratios.

About this clone: Its binding antigen is unknown. Within one base of it there is no much larger clone, and no base qualities were kept.

The protocol used for the library was the immunoSEQ multiplex PCR assay. For most patients, genomic DNA was isolated with the Qiagen DNeasy Blood and Tissue Kit and sent frozen to Adaptive Biotechnologies for TCR sequencing. For most patients, high-throughput TCR-beta CDR3 sequencing of genomic DNA was performed by Adaptive Biotechnologies. Per the original workflow: Adaptive's ImmunoSEQ software supplied the TCR sequencing data for 18 patients, while MiXCR and VDJtools were used to process a few other patients. CD4 versus CD8 sorting errors were corrected by removing sequences found in both subsets at a frequency ratio below 5:1. CDR3 nucleotide sequences shared by donor and recipient were removed because the origin of these sequences could not be assigned. To count as alloreactive, a clone needed at least 2-fold expansion over unstimulated cells and a minimum CFSE-low frequency of 0.002% (template counts) or 0.001% (read counts). Clones were considered mappable if detected in sequenced pre-transplant spleen, lymph node, or MLR CFSE-low populations of the donor or recipient. Cumulative frequency of alloreactive clones was calculated as a percentage of all sequences weighted by copy number. TCRdb provides this immuneACCESS table in a form limited to in-frame rearrangements. Some clones are lacking; in checked studies, under half of them reflect an unresolved V gene, and why the rest are absent is not known. D and trimming come from the DNA, and the V and J calls and clone size come from that table. Across this sample there are 100,000 or so clones, with about 93% seen only once. The biggest ten clones account for roughly 0.17% of the sample.

The time point label of this sample denotes: cells obtained before transplantation from donor or recipient. CD3+CD4+ and CD3+CD8+ populations were FACS-sorted from unstimulated pre-transplant donor and recipient cells taken from spleen or lymph nodes. Here the sequenced sample was unstimulated CD4+ T cells sorted from spleen or lymph node cells, taken before intestinal transplant. This TCR was sampled from a human donor who received an intestinal transplant.

The sequenced DNA: TGCGCCAGCAGCTTGCAGGGGGCCTACGAGCAGTACTTC. The encoded protein is CASSLQGAYEQYF. Recombination connected TRBV5-1 to TRBJ2-7; 7 nucleotides in the junction match TRBD1. Reading from cysteine to phenylalanine, the CDR3 counts 13 amino acids. Only the CDR3 portion is preserved as DNA: 39 bases, with reading frame beginning at the first base. CDR1 and CDR2, looked up from the germline V gene, are SGHRS and YFSETQ. Germline trimming: 1 base from V, 2 bases from J; junction bases outside gene matches: 0. The reference TRBV5-1 and TRBJ2-7 proteins fill in what lies around the CDR3, so the full variable domain reads KAGVTQTPRYLIKTRGQQVTLSCSPISGHRSVSWYQQTPGQGLQFLFEYFSETQRNKGNFPGRFSGRQFSNSRSEMNVSTLELGDSALYLCASSLQGAYEQYFGPGTRLTVT.